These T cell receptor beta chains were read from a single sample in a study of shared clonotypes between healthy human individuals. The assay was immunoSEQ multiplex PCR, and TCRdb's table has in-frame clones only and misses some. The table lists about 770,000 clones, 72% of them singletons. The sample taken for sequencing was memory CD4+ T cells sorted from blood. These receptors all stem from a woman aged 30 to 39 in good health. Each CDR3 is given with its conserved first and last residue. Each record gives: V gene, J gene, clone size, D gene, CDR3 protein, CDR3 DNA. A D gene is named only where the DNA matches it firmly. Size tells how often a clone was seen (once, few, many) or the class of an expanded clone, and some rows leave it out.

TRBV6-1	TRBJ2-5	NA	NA	CASSPSRETQYF	TGTGCCAGCAGCCCGAGCAGGGAGACCCAGTACTTC
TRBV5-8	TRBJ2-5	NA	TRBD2	CASSLVASGRARETQYF	TGTGCCAGCAGCTTGGTCGCTAGCGGGAGGGCCCGGGAGACCCAGTACTTC
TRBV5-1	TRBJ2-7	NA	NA	CASSLTGVSPYEQYF	TGCGCCAGCAGCCTTACAGGAGTAAGCCCCTACGAGCAGTACTTC
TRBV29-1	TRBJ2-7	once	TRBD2	CSVATSGYEQYF	TGCAGCGTTGCCACTAGCGGGTACGAGCAGTACTTC
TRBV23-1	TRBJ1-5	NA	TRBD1	CASSHPGQASQPQHF	TGCGCCAGCAGTCACCCTGGACAGGCAAGTCAGCCCCAGCATTTT
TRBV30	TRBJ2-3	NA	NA	CAWGARDTQYF	TGTGCCTGGGGGGCGAGAGATACGCAGTATTTT
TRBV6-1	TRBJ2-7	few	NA	CATLNWQAPYEQYF	TGTGCCACCCTGAATTGGCAGGCTCCCTACGAGCAGTACTTC
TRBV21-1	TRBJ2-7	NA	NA	CASSKGGNGTGREQYF	TGTGCCAGCAGCAAAGGCGGGAACGGGACCGGGAGGGAGCAGTACTTC
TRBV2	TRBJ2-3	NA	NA	CASSPFVASDTQYF	TGTGCCAGCAGTCCTTTCGTAGCATCAGATACGCAGTATTTT
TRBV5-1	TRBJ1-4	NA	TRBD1	CASSWDRGEKLFF	TGCGCCAGCAGCTGGGACAGGGGTGAAAAACTGTTTTTT